The 26 T cell receptor beta chains below were found in one sample sequenced in a study of vaccination and CD4 T cells after COVID-19. These receptors lack a known antigen. Oncomine TCR Beta short-read sequencing was applied to DNA from cultured CD4+ T cells. TCRdb itself ran the PCR reads through MiXCR, one entry per CDR3 protein. The table shows about 14,000 distinct CDR3 sequences, with approximately 33% occurring only once. Treatment: approximately 9-day PBMC culture with coronavirus spike peptide pools or control peptides (ViraFEST assay). Sequences were derived from CD4+ T cells from blood, cultured in vitro, sampled after SARS-CoV-2 vaccination. The receptors shown here come from a human donor who had recovered from COVID-19.

The rearrangement links TRBV24-1 to TRBJ2-3, with 8 bases aligning to TRBD2. CDR1 and CDR2 (germline): KGHDR, SFDVKD. CDR3 length: 17 amino acids. With V trimmed by 1 base and J by 4 bases, 9 bases remained unmatched. The DNA for the CDR3 is TGTGCCACCAGTGATTTTAAAGGACTAGCTACCTCAGATACGCAGTATTTT. This encodes CATSDFKGLATSDTQYF.

This clonotype is medium-sized by share. The chain combines TRBV20-1 with TRBJ1-3, with D perhaps TRBD1 (5 bases). Trimming stripped 2 bases from V and 0 bases from J, with 17 bases between. The CDR3 has 17 residues. Looked up from germline, CDR1 is DFQATT and CDR2 is SNEGSKA (reference sequence). DNA of the CDR3: TGCAGTGCTAGACAACGCCTGGACACCCACTCTGGAAACACCATATATTTT. It is translated as CSARQRLDTHSGNTIYF.

Only a few counts were recorded for this clonotype. This chain connects TRBV20-1 to TRBJ2-7, with 7 nucleotides matching TRBD1. Germline trimming cut 3 bases from V and 7 bases from J; bases unmatched to any gene: 6. This CDR3 is built from 12 residues. The V gene's germline CDR1 is DFQATT and CDR2 SNEGSKA (reference sequence). CDR3: CSASQGEREQYF. The CDR3 DNA is TGCAGTGCTAGTCAGGGGGAGAGGGAGCAGTACTTC.

This clonotype was seen more than once but under ten times. This chain links TRBV28 with TRBJ1-2; 7 bases are shared with TRBD1. The CDR3 has 13 residues. In germline, CDR1 is MDHEN, CDR2 SYDVKM. The junction had 9 bases not matched to a gene; V was cut back by 6 bases and J by 8 bases. The CDR3 DNA follows: TGTGCCAGCAGGGGGACAGACTCTCTGGGCTACACCTTC. Its protein is CASRGTDSLGYTF.

This sequence joins TRBV20-1 and TRBJ2-1, with TRBD1 matching 9 bases. This CDR3 has 15 residues. From germline, CDR1 is DFQATT and CDR2 SNEGSKA (reference sequence). With 6 bases clipped from V and 3 bases from J, the junction kept 9 bases outside the gene matches. This chain's CDR3 is CSAPRSGQGYNEQFF. CDR3 sequence (DNA): TGCAGTGCCCCTCGCTCGGGACAGGGCTACAATGAGCAGTTCTTC.

This chain links TRBV11-3 with TRBJ2-7; 8 bases agree with TRBD1. This CDR3 region has 14 residues. V was pared by 5 bases and J by 0 bases, with 3 bases of the junction left unmatched. The germline CDR1 and CDR2 sequences are SGHNT and YENEEA. CDR3 residues: CASSPGTGSYEQYF. The CDR3 bases are TGTGCCAGCAGCCCCGGGACAGGCTCCTACGAGCAGTACTTC.

The chain joins TRBV6-5 to TRBJ2-2, with TRBD2 identical over 7 bases. The length of the CDR3 is 15 residues. V lost 2 bases to trimming and J lost 7 bases; unmatched junction nucleotides: 7. The germline CDR1 and CDR2 sequences are MNHEY and SVGAGI. The CDR3 here is CASSYQSGGIGELFF. The CDR3 region has the DNA TGTGCCAGCAGTTACCAATCCGGGGGGATCGGGGAGCTGTTTTTT.

V gene TRBV28 combines with J gene TRBJ1-6; D not resolved. Trimming removed 2 bases at V and 7 bases at J, with 12 bases between. Germline V gene sequence: CDR1 MDHEN, CDR2 SYDVKM. The CDR3 has 15 amino acids. Written as DNA, the CDR3 is TGTGCCAGCAGTTTAGGCTCTAGCACCAATTCACCCCTCCACTTT. Residues: CASSLGSSTNSPLHF. The full variable domain, its missing parts supplied by reference TRBV28 and TRBJ1-6, is DVKVTQSSRYLVKRTGEKVFLECVQDMDHENMFWYRQDPGLGLRLIYFSYDVKMKEKGDIPEGYSVSREKKERFSLILESASTNQTSMYLCASSLGSSTNSPLHFGNGTRLTVT.

This chain connects TRBV28 to TRBJ1-1, with unresolved D. This CDR3 is built from 13 residues. Per germline, CDR1 MDHEN and CDR2 SYDVKM. Trimming stripped 2 bases from V and 11 bases from J, with 15 bases between. CDR3 sequence (DNA): TGTGCCAGCAGTTTAGGTCTCCTCGGATCCGCTTTCTTT. It yields the protein CASSLGLLGSAFF.

This clonotype was detected a few times. V and J are TRBV7-2 and TRBJ1-5, with 8 bases fitting TRBD1. CDR3 length equals 15 residues. CDR1 SGHTA and CDR2 FQGNSA come from the germline V gene. V gave up 5 bases and J gave up 6 bases; unmatched junction bases: 9. In nucleotides, the CDR3 is TGTGCCAGCAGCCAGGGGGCGAGTTACAGTCAGCCCCAGCATTTT. Amino acids: CASSQGASYSQPQHF.

This clonotype appeared a few times. The CDR3 DNA is TGTGCCAGCAGCGCCCGAGGTGGGAGCACAGATACGCAGTATTTT. It yields the protein CASSARGGSTDTQYF. This chain uses TRBV7-3 with TRBJ2-3, with D unclear. Between the trimmed V and J ends, which lost 5 bases and 0 bases, there was a span of 12 bases. The CDR3 consists of 15 residues. CDR1 is SGHTA and CDR2 is FQGTGA in the germline V gene.

This clonotype was recorded a few times. The chain links TRBV11-2 to TRBJ2-5; D gene uncertain. Germline V gene sequence: CDR1 SGHAT, CDR2 FQNNGV. V was cut by 2 bases and J by 3 bases, with 7 bases left in between. The CDR3 is 13 residues long. The CDR3 region has the DNA TGTGCCAGCAGCTTATTCCTAGAAGAGACCCAGTACTTC. It is translated as CASSLFLEETQYF.

In DNA form, the CDR3 reads TGTGCCAGCAGTACCCATCCGGGGAACTATGGCTACACCTTC. Amino acid sequence: CASSTHPGNYGYTF. The chain joins TRBV28 to TRBJ1-2; D uncertain. This CDR3 contains 14 residues. The germline V gene has CDR1 MDHEN and CDR2 SYDVKM. V was trimmed by 5 bases and J by 2 bases, leaving 12 bases between them.

This clonotype was seen only a few times. The chain employs TRBV20-1 and TRBJ1-5, with D possibly matching TRBD1 (5 bases). With 3 bases removed from V and 2 bases from J, the gap between germline ends came to 8 bases. CDR1 and CDR2 (germline): DFQATT, SNEGSKA (reference sequence). The CDR3 length is 13 residues. The CDR3 DNA reads as TGCAGTGCTAGTCGGGGGGGCAATCAGCCCCAGCATTTT. Amino acid sequence: CSASRGGNQPQHF.

This clonotype was detected only a few times. This chain links TRBV25-1 with TRBJ2-1, with TRBD2 identical over 10 bases. The ends lost 1 base at V and 0 bases at J; junction bases unmatched: 9. Germline V CDR1 and CDR2: MGHDK, SYGVNS. The CDR3 sequence is 19 residues long. This CDR3 is CASSEWLAGDISSYNEQFF. The CDR3 bases are TGTGCCAGCAGTGAATGGCTAGCGGGAGATATTAGCTCCTACAATGAGCAGTTCTTC.

The V gene is TRBV30, the J gene TRBJ1-2, with 9 bases fitting TRBD1. The CDR3 extends over 16 amino acids. CDR1 is GTSNPN, CDR2 SVGIG, per germline (reference sequence). With V trimmed by 0 bases and J by 5 bases, 10 bases remained unmatched. The CDR3 coding sequence is TGTGCCTGGAGTGTTATAGGGACAGGGTCTCGGTATGGCTACACCTTC. It yields the protein CAWSVIGTGSRYGYTF.

The CDR3 sequence is CSARYRTGPNQPQHF. In DNA form, the CDR3 reads TGCAGTGCTAGATATCGGACAGGACCAAATCAGCCCCAGCATTTT. The chain carries TRBV20-1 and TRBJ1-5; 7 bases map to TRBD1. The CDR3 sequence is 15 residues long. V was clipped by 2 bases and J by 4 bases; unmatched bases: 8. Germline V gene sequence: CDR1 DFQATT, CDR2 SNEGSKA (reference sequence).

The chain recombines TRBV5-1 with TRBJ2-5; 7 bases fit TRBD2. V dropped 2 bases and J dropped 4; count of bases not matched to a gene: 5. The CDR3 has 14 amino acids. Germline values: CDR1 SGHRS, CDR2 YFSETQ. This chain's CDR3 is CASSFGREGETQYF. CDR3 DNA sequence: TGCGCCAGCAGCTTCGGCAGGGAGGGAGAGACCCAGTACTTC. Using reference TRBV5-1 and TRBJ2-5 for the parts outside the CDR3, the full variable domain is KAGVTQTPRYLIKTRGQQVTLSCSPISGHRSVSWYQQTPGQGLQFLFEYFSETQRNKGNFPGRFSGRQFSNSRSEMNVSTLELGDSALYLCASSFGREGETQYFGPGTRLLVL.

This clonotype showed up just a few times. The V and J genes are TRBV18 and TRBJ2-7, with D maybe TRBD2 (7 bases). V was shortened by 7 bases and J by 0 bases, with 13 bases between the two germline ends. Germline V gives CDR1 KGHSH, CDR2 LQKENI. The CDR3 has 14 amino acids. In DNA, the CDR3 is TGTGCCAGCTTCGAGGGGGGGAGCTCCTACGAGCAGTACTTC. It yields the protein CASFEGGSSYEQYF. Using reference TRBV18 and TRBJ2-7 for the parts outside the CDR3, the full variable domain is NAGVMQNPRHLVRRRGQEARLRCSPMKGHSHVYWYRQLPEEGLKFMVYLQKENIIDESGMPKERFSAEFPKEGPSILRIQQVVRGDSAAYFCASFEGGSSYEQYFGPGTRLTVT.

The gene calls are TRBV6-1 and TRBJ2-1; D is undetermined. The CDR3 is 16 amino acids. The germline gives CDR1 MNHNS, CDR2 SASEGT. Trimming left V 4 bases short and J 2 bases short, with 15 bases between. In nucleotides, the CDR3 is TGTGCCAGCAGTGGCAGACCCCTCATTCCCTACAATGAGCAGTTCTTC. Its translation: CASSGRPLIPYNEQFF.

The J gene is TRBJ2-5, the V gene TRBV7-6; 13 bases map to TRBD2. After removal of 4 bases from V and 5 bases from J, the junction contained 16 bases not matched to a gene. The CDR3 consists of 19 residues. The germline V gene has CDR1 SGHVS and CDR2 FNYEAQ. The chain's CDR3 is CASSSRTSGSLGNKETQYF. CDR3 in DNA: TGTGCCAGCAGCTCTAGGACTAGCGGGAGTCTTGGGAACAAGGAGACCCAGTACTTC. Drawing the rest from reference TRBV7-6 and TRBJ2-5, the complete variable domain is GAGVSQSPRYKVTKRGQDVALRCDPISGHVSLYWYRQALGQGPEFLTYFNYEAQQDKSGLPNDRFSAERPEGSISTLTIQRTEQRDSAMYRCASSSRTSGSLGNKETQYFGPGTRLLVL.

The chain joins TRBV11-3 to TRBJ1-1; D is perhaps TRBD1 (5 bases). In germline, CDR1 is SGHNT, CDR2 YENEEA. This CDR3 has 16 residues. Trimming removed 0 bases from V and 5 bases from J, with 16 bases in between. The CDR3 coding sequence is TGTGCCAGCAGCTTAGAAACGGGCCGGGGGAGAACTGAAGCTTTCTTT. This codes for CASSLETGRGRTEAFF.

This clonotype was seen a handful of times. The chain recombines TRBV4-2 with TRBJ2-3; TRBD2 matches 10 bases. Trimming at V came to 1 base and at J to 8 bases, leaving 6 bases not matched to a gene. CDR1 and CDR2 from the germline V gene are LGHNA and YNFKEQ. The CDR3 runs to 15 residues. The chain's CDR3 is CASSQAGTSDGTQYF. The CDR3 region has the DNA TGTGCCAGCAGCCAAGCCGGGACTAGCGATGGTACGCAGTATTTT.

The J gene is TRBJ2-3, the V gene TRBV20-1, with TRBD2 matching 11 bases. V lost 0 bases and J lost 2; bases outside the gene matches: 7. Germline V gene sequence: CDR1 DFQATT, CDR2 SNEGSKA (reference sequence). The CDR3 loop spans 17 amino acids. CDR3 DNA: TGCAGTGCTAGAGATCTCGGGACTAGCGGACCCACAGATACGCAGTATTTT. It specifies CSARDLGTSGPTDTQYF.

This clonotype was observed a handful of times. The J gene is TRBJ2-1, the V gene TRBV7-2, with D perhaps assigned TRBD1 or TRBD2 (5 bases each). The V gene's germline CDR1 is SGHTA and CDR2 FQGNSA. This CDR3 contains 17 residues. V was trimmed by 6 bases and J by 5 bases, leaving 23 bases between them. CDR3 in amino acids: CASSPTWGTPLDNEQFF. DNA for the CDR3: TGTGCCAGCAGTCCTACGTGGGGGACCCCATTGGACAATGAGCAGTTCTTC.

This clonotype was observed a few times. The chain joins TRBV28 to TRBJ2-1; D unclear. The CDR3 spans 14 residues. The germline CDR1 and CDR2 sequences are MDHEN and SYDVKM. With 6 bases removed from V and 3 bases from J, the gap between germline ends came to 12 bases. The CDR3 protein is CASRGILDYNEQFF. DNA of the CDR3: TGTGCCAGCAGGGGCATCCTGGACTACAATGAGCAGTTCTTC.